This TCR beta chain was sequenced during a study of T cell changes during pregnancy in multiple sclerosis. Between the trimmed V and J ends, which lost 3 bases and 2 bases, there was a span of 7 bases. Germline CDR1 reads MRHNA; CDR2 reads SNTAGT. This CDR3 region has 13 residues. This table comes from immunoSEQ multiplex PCR, and its TCRdb copy is limited to in-frame clones, with some not included. The sample lists roughly 110,000 clones, just under 95% occurring once. This clone appeared once. Other nucleotide sequences from this sample produce the same CDR3. The TCR was taken from a female donor with multiple sclerosis, enrolled in a pregnancy study. The chain uses TRBV6-4 and TRBJ1-1, with D hard to call. Source: peripheral blood, taken after pregnancy. The chain's CDR3 is CASSEQLNTEAFF. In nucleotides, the CDR3 is TGTGCCAGCAGTGAACAGCTCAACACTGAAGCTTTCTTT.